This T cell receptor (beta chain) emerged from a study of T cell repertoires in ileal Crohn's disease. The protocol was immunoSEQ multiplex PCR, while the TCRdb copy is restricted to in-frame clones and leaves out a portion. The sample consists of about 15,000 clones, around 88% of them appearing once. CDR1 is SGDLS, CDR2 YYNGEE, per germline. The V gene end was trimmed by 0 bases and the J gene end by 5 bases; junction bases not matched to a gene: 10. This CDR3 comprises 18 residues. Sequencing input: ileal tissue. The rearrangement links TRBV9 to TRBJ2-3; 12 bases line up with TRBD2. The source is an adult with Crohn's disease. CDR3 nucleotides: TGTGCCAGCAGCGTAGGGGTTTTGCTAGCGGGAGGGCAAGATACGCAGTATTTT. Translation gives CASSVGVLLAGGQDTQYF.